The rows below give T cell receptor beta chains drawn from one sample of a study of OX40 agonist ivuxolimab in advanced cancers. Sequenced by immunoSEQ multiplex PCR; TCRdb stores in-frame clones only, minus some. The sample lists tens of thousands of clones, approximately 78% occurring once. Material: CD4+ or CD8+ T cells sorted from blood, obtained in a trial of the OX40 agonist ivuxolimab. The receptors derive from an adult with an advanced solid tumor such as melanoma, head and neck, liver or kidney cancer. Both conserved end residues are trimmed from each CDR3. The D gene is left open where the match is weak.

V: TRBV2
D: TRBD1
J: TRBJ1-4
CDR3: ASDGGQSNEKLF

V: TRBV7-9
D: -
J: TRBJ1-6
CDR3: ASRSSRGQYNSPLH

V: TRBV20-1
D: -
J: TRBJ1-5
CDR3: SAGDNQPQH

V: TRBV5-4
D: TRBD2
J: TRBJ2-5
CDR3: ASSPSGGAQETQY

V: TRBV4-1
D: TRBD1
J: TRBJ1-2
CDR3: ASSLGQELANYGYT

V: TRBV6-5
D: -
J: TRBJ1-4
CDR3: ASSTLGNEKLF

V: TRBV5-1
D: TRBD1
J: TRBJ1-1
CDR3: ASSSTGEGTEAF

V: TRBV5-1
D: -
J: TRBJ1-2
CDR3: ASSSGGGGGYT

V: TRBV6-5
D: -
J: TRBJ2-3
CDR3: ASRGTGTDTQY

V: TRBV5-1
D: -
J: TRBJ1-2
CDR3: ASSSTLGGANYGYT

V: TRBV11-3
D: -
J: TRBJ2-3
CDR3: ASSSGQRETDTQY

V: TRBV7-8
D: -
J: TRBJ2-7
CDR3: ASSLRSYEQY

V: TRBV6-1
D: TRBD1
J: TRBJ1-4
CDR3: ASSENRGPNEKLF

V: TRBV28
D: TRBD2
J: TRBJ2-7
CDR3: ASRVAGESSYEQY

V: TRBV2
D: -
J: TRBJ2-5
CDR3: ASRKGPGGLEETQY

V: TRBV27
D: TRBD1
J: TRBJ2-1
CDR3: ASSLQGWGEQF

V: TRBV11-2
D: -
J: TRBJ2-7
CDR3: ASSPTSVAYEQY

V: TRBV5-1
D: -
J: TRBJ2-3
CDR3: ASSLGGSRVGTDTQY

V: TRBV10-3
D: -
J: TRBJ1-5
CDR3: AISESGNQPQH

V: TRBV7-2
D: TRBD2
J: TRBJ2-3
CDR3: ASSPSGQLGDTQY

V: TRBV9
D: TRBD2
J: TRBJ2-5
CDR3: ASSGAGTSGGPSYQETQY

V: TRBV4-1
D: -
J: TRBJ2-7
CDR3: ASSQTSGLSSSHEQY

V: TRBV2
D: TRBD1
J: TRBJ1-1
CDR3: ASRKGQGSGEAF

V: TRBV28
D: -
J: TRBJ2-5
CDR3: ASSLRTFGSPETQY

V: TRBV21-1
D: -
J: TRBJ1-1
CDR3: ASSKGRDDTEAF

V: TRBV5-1
D: TRBD1
J: TRBJ1-2
CDR3: ASGQGDGYGYT

V: TRBV7-9
D: -
J: TRBJ2-5
CDR3: ASSFRQETQY

V: TRBV29-1
D: TRBD2
J: TRBJ2-1
CDR3: STGGSSYNEQF

V: TRBV5-1
D: TRBD1
J: TRBJ1-4
CDR3: ASRRTGGVNEKLF

V: TRBV7-2
D: -
J: TRBJ2-7
CDR3: ASSLVGSLESYEQY

V: TRBV18
D: TRBD2
J: TRBJ2-3
CDR3: ASSPLAGGLTDTQY

V: TRBV18
D: -
J: TRBJ2-3
CDR3: ASSPRAVPSTDTQY

V: TRBV19
D: -
J: TRBJ1-1
CDR3: ASNGGAGAF

V: TRBV19
D: -
J: TRBJ1-1
CDR3: ASSIREWNTEAF

V: TRBV9
D: -
J: TRBJ2-3
CDR3: ASSPGLANRDTQY

V: TRBV6-1
D: -
J: TRBJ2-7
CDR3: ASSRTESYEQY

V: TRBV29-1
D: TRBD1
J: TRBJ1-2
CDR3: SAAQGTGYGYT

V: TRBV5-5
D: -
J: TRBJ1-6
CDR3: ASSLGRASFSYNSPLH

V: TRBV5-5
D: TRBD1
J: TRBJ2-5
CDR3: ASSLGTAQVTQY

V: TRBV5-1
D: TRBD1
J: TRBJ1-1
CDR3: ASSHGQENTEAF

V: TRBV7-9
D: TRBD1
J: TRBJ2-1
CDR3: ASSPERGGHNEQF